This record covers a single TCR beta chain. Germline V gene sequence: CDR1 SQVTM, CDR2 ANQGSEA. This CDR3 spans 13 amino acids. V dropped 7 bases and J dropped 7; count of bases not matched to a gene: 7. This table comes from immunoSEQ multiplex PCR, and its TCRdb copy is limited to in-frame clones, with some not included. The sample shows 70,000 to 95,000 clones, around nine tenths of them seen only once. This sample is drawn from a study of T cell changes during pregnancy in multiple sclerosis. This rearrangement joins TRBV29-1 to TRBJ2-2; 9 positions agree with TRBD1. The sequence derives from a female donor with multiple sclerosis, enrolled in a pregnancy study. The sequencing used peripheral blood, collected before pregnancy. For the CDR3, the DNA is TGCAGCGCGAACAGGGGGCGAATCGGGGAGCTGTTTTTT. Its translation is CSANRGRIGELFF.